A selection of T cell receptor beta chains follows, all from one sample in a study of cytomegalovirus exposure and HLA in healthy donors. The assay was immunoSEQ multiplex PCR, and TCRdb's table has in-frame clones only and misses some. The data show about 190,000 clones, with roughly 85% seen just once and 1% held by the top ten. The sequenced sample consisted of PBMCs. The source of these receptors is a boy aged 2 to 10 in good health and CMV-seronegative. CDR3s include the opening cysteine and the closing phenylalanine or tryptophan. Each record gives: J gene, clone size, V gene, D gene, CDR3 length, CDR3 protein, CDR3 DNA. D genes are given only for firm matches. Expanded clones are given a class, and other clones once, few, many or no size at all.

>TRBJ1-5|.|TRBV27|.|15
CASSSLRTDNQPQHF
TGTGCCAGCAGTTCCCTCAGGACAGACAATCAGCCCCAGCATTTT
>TRBJ2-7|.|TRBV2|TRBD1|15
CASSGPRTGSYEQYF
TGTGCCAGCAGTGGACCCCGGACAGGGTCCTACGAGCAGTACTTC
>TRBJ1-1|.|TRBV28|.|13
CASSFPGNTEAFF
TGTGCCAGCAGTTTCCCAGGGAACACTGAAGCTTTCTTT
>TRBJ2-2|.|TRBV16|.|14
CASSQLESTGELFF
TGTGCCAGCAGCCAATTAGAAAGCACCGGGGAGCTGTTTTTT
>TRBJ1-5|.|TRBV15|TRBD1|19
CATSKQPGQGGYSNQPQHF
TGTGCCACCAGCAAACAGCCGGGACAGGGGGGATATAGCAATCAGCCCCAGCATTTT
>TRBJ1-5|few|TRBV5-1|.|15
CASSFGPGREQPQHF
TGCGCCAGCAGCTTTGGTCCAGGGAGGGAACAGCCCCAGCATTTT
>TRBJ1-2|once|TRBV18|.|13
CASSRDSNYGYTF
TGTGCCAGCTCACGTGACAGCAACTATGGCTACACCTTC
>TRBJ2-7|.|TRBV18|.|13
CASSPQQAYEQYF
TGTGCCAGCTCACCCCAACAGGCCTACGAGCAGTACTTC
>TRBJ1-3|.|TRBV29-1|.|14
CSGLGGDSGNTIYF
TGCAGCGGCCTGGGGGGGGACTCTGGAAACACCATATATTTT
>TRBJ2-3|.|TRBV9|.|15
CASSVVGAYTDTQYF
TGTGCCAGCAGCGTAGTAGGAGCCTACACAGATACGCAGTATTTT
>TRBJ2-3|.|TRBV13|TRBD1|15
CASSLGDRGTDTQYF
TGTGCCAGCAGCTTAGGGGACAGGGGCACAGATACGCAGTATTTT
>TRBJ2-1|.|TRBV27|.|12
CASGRRGDEQFF
TGTGCCAGCGGGCGACGGGGTGATGAGCAGTTCTTC
>TRBJ2-5|.|TRBV9|TRBD2|15
CASSVMAGGQETQYF
TGTGCCAGCAGCGTAATGGCGGGGGGCCAAGAGACCCAGTACTTC
>TRBJ1-2|.|TRBV27|.|13
CASSFNRVDGYTF
TGTGCCAGCAGTTTTAACAGGGTGGATGGCTACACCTTC
>TRBJ1-1|.|TRBV5-4|.|14
CASSLDHSGTEAFF
TGTGCCAGCAGCTTGGACCATTCGGGCACTGAAGCTTTCTTT
>TRBJ1-2|.|TRBV30|TRBD1|14
CAWKDKDRGHGYTF
TGTGCCTGGAAGGATAAGGACAGGGGGCACGGCTACACCTTC
>TRBJ1-3|once|TRBV2|.|15
CASSEIGSSGNTIYF
TGTGCCAGCAGTGAAATCGGTTCCTCTGGAAACACCATATATTTT
>TRBJ2-7|.|TRBV27|.|15
CASTSRGRGSYEQYF
TGTGCCAGCACTTCACGGGGCAGGGGCTCCTACGAGCAGTACTTC
>TRBJ1-1|.|TRBV11-2|.|14
CASSLIIGNTEAFF
TGTGCCAGCAGCTTAATTATCGGGAACACTGAAGCTTTCTTT
>TRBJ1-1|.|TRBV19|.|14
CASSARRGRSEAFF
TGTGCCAGTAGTGCAAGACGCGGGCGCTCTGAAGCTTTCTTT
>TRBJ2-7|few|TRBV9|.|16
CASSGGGEGRLDEQYF
TGTGCCAGCAGCGGGGGCGGGGAAGGACGGTTGGACGAGCAGTACTTC
>TRBJ2-3|.|TRBV7-7|TRBD1|13
CASSAGTGGLQYF
TGTGCCAGCAGCGCGGGGACAGGGGGCTTGCAGTATTTT
>TRBJ1-2|.|TRBV23-1|TRBD1|12
CAPGQGAAGYTF
TGCGCCCCCGGACAGGGGGCGGCTGGCTACACCTTC
>TRBJ1-3|.|TRBV29-1|.|13
CSARSSSGNTIYF
TGCAGCGCCCGAAGTAGCTCTGGAAACACCATATATTTT
>TRBJ2-6|few|TRBV7-9|.|13
CASSLQGWDVLTF
TGTGCCAGCAGCTTGCAGGGGTGGGACGTCCTGACTTTC
>TRBJ2-4|.|TRBV6-6|.|15
CASRPPGGLENIQYF
TGTGCCAGCAGACCCCCTGGCGGGCTAGAAAACATTCAGTACTTC
>TRBJ1-4|.|TRBV5-4|.|14
CASSLGFGEEKLFF
TGTGCCAGCAGCTTGGGATTCGGAGAGGAAAAACTGTTTTTT
>TRBJ2-2|.|TRBV5-5|.|14
CASSLERNTGELFF
TGTGCCAGCAGCCTAGAGCGGAACACCGGGGAGCTGTTTTTT
>TRBJ1-4|.|TRBV6-1|.|15
CASSPAGRVGEKLFF
TGTGCCAGCAGTCCCGCCGGGAGGGTGGGAGAAAAACTGTTTTTT
>TRBJ2-2|.|TRBV30|TRBD2|18
CAWKLFRTSGANTGELFF
TGTGCCTGGAAACTATTTCGGACTAGCGGTGCGAACACCGGGGAGCTGTTTTTT
>TRBJ1-5|.|TRBV28|.|16
CASSLPDSLINQPQHF
TGTGCCAGCAGTTTGCCGGACAGTCTTATCAATCAGCCCCAGCATTTT
>TRBJ2-7|few|TRBV7-9|TRBD1|16
CASSPETRQGAYEQYF
TGTGCCAGCAGCCCCGAGACACGACAGGGTGCCTACGAGCAGTACTTC
>TRBJ1-1|.|TRBV19|.|14
CASSTSGVNTEAFF
TGTGCCAGTAGTACGTCAGGGGTGAACACTGAAGCTTTCTTT
>TRBJ1-5|.|TRBV28|.|16
CASSWGGAPFNQPQHF
TGTGCCAGCAGTTGGGGGGGGGCCCCCTTCAATCAGCCCCAGCATTTT
>TRBJ2-3|.|TRBV6-4|.|16
CASSDSGGVETDTQYF
TGTGCCAGCAGTGACTCAGGAGGGGTCGAGACAGATACGCAGTATTTT
>TRBJ1-5|.|TRBV19|.|11
CASSLVGPQHF
TGTGCCAGTAGCCTAGTGGGGCCCCAGCATTTT
>TRBJ1-2|.|TRBV15|.|15
CATSRPPEGLRGYTF
TGTGCCACCAGCAGGCCCCCGGAGGGGCTGCGGGGCTACACCTTC
>TRBJ2-3|.|TRBV19|TRBD2|16
CASRPGLAGVTDTQYF
TGTGCCAGTAGGCCCGGACTAGCGGGGGTCACAGATACGCAGTATTTT
>TRBJ1-2|.|TRBV6-1|.|11
CASRRGDGYTF
TGTGCCAGCAGGCGGGGGGATGGCTACACCTTC
>TRBJ1-1|.|TRBV29-1|.|13
CSSYRLSGTEAFF
TGCAGCTCCTACAGGCTTTCGGGCACTGAAGCTTTCTTT
>TRBJ2-7|.|TRBV20-1|.|10
CSATGYEQYF
TGCAGTGCTACAGGGTACGAGCAGTACTTC
>TRBJ2-6|.|TRBV6-1|.|14
CASARASGANVLTF
TGTGCCAGCGCCAGGGCCTCTGGGGCCAACGTCCTGACTTTC
>TRBJ2-1|.|TRBV5-1|.|15
CASSGLLEIANEQFF
TGCGCCAGCAGCGGACTACTAGAAATTGCGAATGAGCAGTTCTTC
>TRBJ1-1|.|TRBV28|.|13
CAIRGLGNTEAFF
TGTGCCATACGGGGGTTGGGGAACACTGAAGCTTTCTTT
>TRBJ1-4|.|TRBV15|.|18
CATSRDQYRVVTNEKLFF
TGTGCCACCAGCAGAGATCAGTACAGGGTGGTCACTAATGAAAAACTGTTTTTT
>TRBJ1-1|.|TRBV6-4|.|16
CASRPPGGEGQTEAFF
TGTGCCAGCAGACCACCGGGAGGGGAAGGCCAGACTGAAGCTTTCTTT
>TRBJ1-1|.|TRBV14|.|16
CASSQDEQVRNTEAFF
TGTGCCAGCAGCCAAGATGAGCAGGTCCGGAACACTGAAGCTTTCTTT
>TRBJ2-3|few|TRBV21-1|.|15
CASSPPRRLANTQYF
TGTGCCAGCAGCCCCCCCCGCCGACTAGCCAATACGCAGTATTTT
>TRBJ1-5|.|TRBV21-1|.|12
CASTDPSSPQHF
TGTGCCAGCACCGACCCTAGCAGCCCCCAGCATTTT
>TRBJ1-6|.|TRBV7-2|.|12
CASSLYNSPLHF
TGTGCCAGCAGCCTTTATAATTCACCCCTCCACTTT
>TRBJ2-3|.|TRBV19|.|13
CASGRVSTDTQYF
TGTGCCAGCGGGCGGGTTAGCACAGATACGCAGTATTTT
>TRBJ2-5|.|TRBV10-3|.|14
CAISDPRGPETQYF
TGTGCCATCAGTGATCCGCGGGGGCCAGAGACCCAGTACTTC